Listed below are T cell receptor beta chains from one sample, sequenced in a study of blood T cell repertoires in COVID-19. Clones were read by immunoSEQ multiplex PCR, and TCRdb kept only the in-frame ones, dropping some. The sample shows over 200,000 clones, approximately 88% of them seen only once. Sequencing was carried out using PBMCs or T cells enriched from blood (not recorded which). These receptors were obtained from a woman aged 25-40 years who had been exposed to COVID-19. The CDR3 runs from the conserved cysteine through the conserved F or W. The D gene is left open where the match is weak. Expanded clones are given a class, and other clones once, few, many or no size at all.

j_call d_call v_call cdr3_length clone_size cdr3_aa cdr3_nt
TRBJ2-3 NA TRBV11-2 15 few CASSLQWRSTDTQYF TGTGCCAGCAGCTTACAATGGCGGAGCACAGATACGCAGTATTTT
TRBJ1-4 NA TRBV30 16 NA CAWSVLGQPFNEKLFF TGTGCCTGGAGTGTACTAGGACAGCCCTTTAATGAAAAACTGTTTTTT
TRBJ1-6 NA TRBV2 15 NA CASSENRNPNSPLHF TGTGCCAGCAGTGAAAACAGGAATCCTAATTCACCCCTCCACTTT
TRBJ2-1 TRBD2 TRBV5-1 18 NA CASSPPTLAGGPFNEQFF TGCGCCAGCAGCCCACCCACCCTAGCGGGAGGGCCCTTTAATGAGCAGTTCTTC
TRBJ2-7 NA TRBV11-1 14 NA CASSYGGPNFGQYF TGTGCCAGCAGCTACGGAGGGCCGAATTTTGGGCAGTACTTC
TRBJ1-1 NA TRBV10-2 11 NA CASIGDTEAFF TGCGCCAGCATCGGGGATACTGAAGCTTTCTTT
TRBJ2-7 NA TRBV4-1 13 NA CASSFRQAYEQYF TGCGCCAGCAGTTTCCGACAGGCCTACGAGCAGTACTTC
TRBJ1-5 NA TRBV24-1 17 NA CATSDPGGGYSNQPQHF TGTGCCACCAGTGATCCCGGGGGGGGGTATAGCAATCAGCCCCAGCATTTT
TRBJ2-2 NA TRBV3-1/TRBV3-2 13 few CASSHSNTGELFF TGTGCCAGCAGCCATAGTAACACCGGGGAGCTGTTTTTT
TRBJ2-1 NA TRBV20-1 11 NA CSAPWRNEQFF TGCAGTGCCCCCTGGCGGAATGAGCAGTTCTTC
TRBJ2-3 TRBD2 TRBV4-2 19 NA CASSQGPLGGPGGADTQYF TGTGCCAGCAGCCAAGGCCCCCTAGGCGGACCGGGAGGTGCAGATACGCAGTATTTT
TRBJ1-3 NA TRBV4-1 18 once CASSLFARVRSSGNTIYF TGCGCCAGCAGCCTGTTCGCCCGAGTTCGGAGCTCTGGAAACACCATATATTTT
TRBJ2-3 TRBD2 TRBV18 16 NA CASSPRAGELGDTQYF TGTGCCAGCTCACCACGGGCGGGAGAGTTGGGAGATACGCAGTATTTT
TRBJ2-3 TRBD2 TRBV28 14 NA CASSYRDYTDTQYF TGTGCCAGCAGTTACCGGGACTACACAGATACGCAGTATTTT
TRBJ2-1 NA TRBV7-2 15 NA CASSLDGSRSNEQFF TGTGCCAGCAGCTTGGACGGGAGTAGGTCAAATGAGCAGTTCTTC
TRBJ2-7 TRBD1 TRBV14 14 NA CASSLRDRSYEQYF TGTGCCAGCAGCCTCCGGGACAGATCCTACGAGCAGTACTTC
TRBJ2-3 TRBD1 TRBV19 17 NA CASSTSTGGAGTDTQYF TGTGCCAGTAGTACATCGACAGGGGGGGCGGGCACAGATACGCAGTATTTT
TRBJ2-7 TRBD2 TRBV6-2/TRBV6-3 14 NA CASSSGLALDEQYF TGTGCCAGCAGTTCGGGACTAGCGCTAGACGAGCAGTACTTC
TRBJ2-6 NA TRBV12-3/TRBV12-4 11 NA CASSLAGFYSF TGTGCCAGCAGTTTAGCCGGGTTCTATTCTTTC
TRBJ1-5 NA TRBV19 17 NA CASSFSQRQGSNQPQHF TGTGCCAGTAGTTTCTCACAACGGCAGGGTAGCAATCAGCCCCAGCATTTT